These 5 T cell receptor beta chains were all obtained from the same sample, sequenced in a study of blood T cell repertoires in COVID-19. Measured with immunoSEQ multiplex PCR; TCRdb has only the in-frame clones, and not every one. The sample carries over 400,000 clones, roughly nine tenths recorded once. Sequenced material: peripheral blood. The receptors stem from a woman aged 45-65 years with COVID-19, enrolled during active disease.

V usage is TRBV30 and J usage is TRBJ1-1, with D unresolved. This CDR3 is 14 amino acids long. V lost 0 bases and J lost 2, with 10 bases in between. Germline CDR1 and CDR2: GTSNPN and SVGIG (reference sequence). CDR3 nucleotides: TGTGCCTGGAGTGTTCGGACTTTCAACACTGAAGCTTTCTTT. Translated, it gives CAWSVRTFNTEAFF.

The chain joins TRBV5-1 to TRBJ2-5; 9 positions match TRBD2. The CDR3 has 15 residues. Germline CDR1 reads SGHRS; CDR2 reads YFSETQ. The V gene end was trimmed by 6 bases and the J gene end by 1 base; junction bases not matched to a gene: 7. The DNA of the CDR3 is TGCGCCAGCACGGTAGCGGGGGTTGCCCAAGAGACCCAGTACTTC. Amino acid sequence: CASTVAGVAQETQYF.

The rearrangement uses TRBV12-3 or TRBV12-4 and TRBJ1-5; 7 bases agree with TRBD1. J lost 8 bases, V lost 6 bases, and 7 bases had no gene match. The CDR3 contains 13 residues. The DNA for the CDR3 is TGTGCCAGCAGCCCGGACAGGTTCAAGCCCCAGCATTTT. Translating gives CASSPDRFKPQHF.

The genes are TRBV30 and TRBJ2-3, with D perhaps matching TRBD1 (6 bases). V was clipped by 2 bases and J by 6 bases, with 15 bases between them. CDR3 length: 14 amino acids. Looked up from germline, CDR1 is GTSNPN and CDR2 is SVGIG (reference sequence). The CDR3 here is CAWSKDRNVDTQYF. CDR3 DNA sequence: TGTGCCTGGAGTAAAGACAGGAATGTGGATACGCAGTATTTT.

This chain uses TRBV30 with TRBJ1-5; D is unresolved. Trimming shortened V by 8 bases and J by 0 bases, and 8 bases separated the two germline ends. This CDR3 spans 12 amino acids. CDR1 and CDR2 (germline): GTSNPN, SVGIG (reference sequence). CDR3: CAAGSSNQPQHF. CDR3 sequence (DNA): TGTGCCGCTGGCAGTAGCAATCAGCCCCAGCATTTT.